This T cell receptor beta chain was sequenced in a study of regulatory T cells in long-lasting Graves disease. According to the study, TCR beta libraries were built with iRepertoire HTBI primers and CDR3-region Arm-PCR. One entry per CDR3 protein results from TCRdb running MiXCR on the multiplex PCR reads. The sample has about 460,000 distinct CDR3 sequences; 13% to 15% are singletons. Time point defined: newly diagnosed GD, antithyroid drugs for less than 3 months. PBMCs were the source of the RNA used for TCR sequencing. The V gene lost 0 bases and the J gene lost 7 bases, with 4 bases spanning the gap. CDR3 length: 11 amino acids. Per the germline V gene, CDR1 is DFQATT and CDR2 is SNEGSKA (reference sequence). This clonotype was observed a handful of times. Another study also made use of these data, one on T cells in Graves' hyperthyroidism and ophthalmopathy. That study adds: Using 13 V-J features, a model discriminated ophthalmopathy from stable hyperthyroidism.

This receptor was taken from a woman aged 50 to 65 with Graves disease. The chain links TRBV20-1 to TRBJ2-1; D not resolved. Sequenced material: peripheral blood mononuclear cells (PBMCs), taken at new diagnosis, from a patient treated with antithyroid drugs. CDR3 in amino acids: CSARDRNEQFF. CDR3 in DNA: TGCAGTGCTAGAGATAGGAATGAGCAGTTCTTC.